Listed here is a single T cell receptor beta chain. This sample is part of a study of T cells in Graves' hyperthyroidism and ophthalmopathy. Authors of the study amplified TCR beta CDR3 regions from RNA transcripts. RT-PCR in the first round (using the HTBI primer set) targeted the TCR CDR3. TCRdb re-derived calls from the multiplex PCR reads in MiXCR, one entry per CDR3 protein. The sample lists about 740,000 distinct CDR3 sequences, about 15% occurring once. Germline V gene sequence: CDR1 SGHTA, CDR2 FQGNSA. The V and J ends lost 3 bases and 6 bases respectively, with 18 bases between them. The CDR3 contains 16 residues. It was uncontrolled infection, other autoimmune disease, pregnancy or lactation that excluded patients.

The rearrangement uses TRBV7-2 and TRBJ2-1; D is tentatively TRBD1 or TRBD2 (6 bases each). Sequenced: blood. This receptor was identified in a woman aged 18-29 years with Graves' hyperthyroidism. The chain's CDR3 is CASSFRGKGGPNEQFF. The CDR3 nucleotides read TGTGCCAGCAGCTTCCGGGGCAAGGGGGGCCCCAATGAGCAGTTCTTC.